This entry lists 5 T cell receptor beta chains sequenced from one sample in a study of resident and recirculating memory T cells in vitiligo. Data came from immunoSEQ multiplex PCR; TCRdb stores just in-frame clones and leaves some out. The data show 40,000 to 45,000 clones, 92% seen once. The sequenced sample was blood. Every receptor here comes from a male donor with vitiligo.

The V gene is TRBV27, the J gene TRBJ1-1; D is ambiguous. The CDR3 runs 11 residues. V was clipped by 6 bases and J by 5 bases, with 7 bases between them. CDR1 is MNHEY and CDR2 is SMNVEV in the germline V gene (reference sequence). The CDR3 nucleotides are TGTGCCAGCAGGGAGGGTACTGAAGCTTTCTTT. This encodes CASREGTEAFF.

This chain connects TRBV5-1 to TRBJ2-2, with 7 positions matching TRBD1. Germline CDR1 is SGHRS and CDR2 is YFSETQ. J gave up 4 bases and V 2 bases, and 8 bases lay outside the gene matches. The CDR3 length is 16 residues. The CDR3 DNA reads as TGCGCCAGCAGCTTTCGGACAGGACAGACCACCGGGGAGCTGTTTTTT. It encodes CASSFRTGQTTGELFF.

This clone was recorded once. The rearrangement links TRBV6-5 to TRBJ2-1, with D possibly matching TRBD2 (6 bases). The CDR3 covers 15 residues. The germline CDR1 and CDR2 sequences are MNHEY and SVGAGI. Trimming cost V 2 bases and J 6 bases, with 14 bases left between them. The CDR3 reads CASSYDYGGGNEQFF. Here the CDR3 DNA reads TGTGCCAGCAGTTACGATTACGGGGGTGGCAATGAGCAGTTCTTC.

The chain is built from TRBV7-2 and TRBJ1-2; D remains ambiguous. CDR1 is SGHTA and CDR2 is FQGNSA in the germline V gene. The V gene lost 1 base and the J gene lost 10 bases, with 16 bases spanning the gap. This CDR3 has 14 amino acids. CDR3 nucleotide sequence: TGTGCCAGCAGCTTAGACACAATTATTGCCTCCTACACCTTC. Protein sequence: CASSLDTIIASYTF. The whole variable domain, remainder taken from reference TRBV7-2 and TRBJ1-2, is GAGVSQSPSNKVTEKGKDVELRCDPISGHTALYWYRQSLGQGLEFLIYFQGNSAPDKSGLPSDRFSAERTGGSVSTLTIQRTQQEDSAVYLCASSLDTIIASYTFGSGTRLTVV.

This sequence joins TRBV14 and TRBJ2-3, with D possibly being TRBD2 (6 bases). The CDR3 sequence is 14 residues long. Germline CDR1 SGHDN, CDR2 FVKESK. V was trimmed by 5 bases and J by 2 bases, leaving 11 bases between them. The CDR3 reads CASSARGVTDTQYF. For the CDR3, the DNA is TGTGCCAGCAGCGCGCGGGGAGTCACAGATACGCAGTATTTT.